This T cell receptor beta chain was profiled in a study of CD8+ T cells in alopecia areata. A remark on this clone: Its antigen remains unidentified.

After isolation, RNA underwent reverse transcription to generate cDNA as the sequencing template. Measured with immunoSEQ multiplex PCR; TCRdb has only the in-frame clones, and not every one. This table has about 150,000 clones, 55% to 65% appearing once. CDR3 length: 17 amino acids. Trimming shortened V by 0 bases and J by 0 bases, and 17 bases separated the two germline ends. Per the germline V gene, CDR1 is GTSNPN and CDR2 is SVGIG (reference sequence). Study observations and caveats: Patients shared TCRs less clearly than mice did, possibly owing to HLA. Sequences from scalp samples also cover resident alphabeta T cells of normal skin.

This clonotype originated in a human donor in good health. The rearrangement joins TRBV30 to TRBJ1-2, with D perhaps matching TRBD1 (5 bases). Sequenced material: CD4+ T cells sorted from blood. In nucleotides, the CDR3 is TGTGCCTGGAGTGTACGGGGCAGCTGGGGGACTAACTATGGCTACACCTTC. As protein: CAWSVRGSWGTNYGYTF.